This T cell receptor (beta chain) was observed in a study of blood T cell repertoires in COVID-19. On the study more broadly: Whether acute or convalescent, the COVID-19 samples came from the United States, Italy and Spain. PBMCs, B-cell-depleted T cells, or T cells were the source of the cDNA or gDNA that made up the material.

The authors' processing: Estimated nucleated cell counts came from reference gene primer amplification. Here immunoSEQ multiplex PCR was the method, and the copy in TCRdb shows in-frame clones only, minus some. V and J calls and clone size come straight from that table; D and trimming were deduced from the DNA. The table has 95,000 to 150,000 clones, under 90% seen once. Germline-derived CDR1 and CDR2 are WSHSY and SAAADI. V gave up 1 base and J gave up 5 bases, with 8 bases separating them. The CDR3 extends over 13 amino acids. Specimen: peripheral blood. This receptor was identified in a woman in her 70s with acute or convalescent COVID-19. The chain links TRBV10-2 to TRBJ1-1; D not resolved. Here the CDR3 DNA reads TGCGCCAGCAGTGAGTTCTCGGGGACTGAAGCTTTCTTT. Protein: CASSEFSGTEAFF.